The 9 T cell receptor beta chains presented below share a single source sample, sequenced in a study of blood T cells in healthy people across ages. Sample-barcoded 5' priming and a J-beta primer mix drove a second PCR of roughly 6 to 12 cycles. A single record per CDR3 protein comes from TCRdb applying MiXCR to the 5' RACE reads. The table records approximately 770,000 distinct CDR3 sequences, 58% of them present only once. Sequenced input: blood. These receptor sequences come from a man aged 30 to 45 in good health.

The chain links TRBV7-2 to TRBJ1-2; D call uncertain. V lost 3 bases, J lost 2 bases, and 7 bases lay in between. There are 13 residues in the CDR3. Germline V gene lookup returns CDR1 SGHTA and CDR2 FQGNSA. CDR3 DNA sequence: TGTGCCAGCAGCTTTGGTACCAACTATGGCTACACCTTC. Translation: CASSFGTNYGYTF.

The V call is TRBV6-5, the J call TRBJ2-1, with 16 bases matching TRBD2. This CDR3 spans 15 amino acids. The ends lost 10 bases at V and 9 bases at J; junction bases unmatched: 9. Germline assignment: CDR1 MNHEY and CDR2 SVGAGI. The CDR3, as DNA: TGTGCCACCGGGGGACTAGCGGGAGGGGGTGGTGAGCAGTTCTTC. Protein: CATGGLAGGGGEQFF.

The V call is TRBV7-9, the J call TRBJ1-1, with 9 bases that match TRBD1. CDR1 is SEHNR, CDR2 FQNEAQ, per germline (reference sequence). The J segment lost 1 base and the V segment lost 7 bases, leaving 10 bases of the junction unmatched. The CDR3 loop spans 16 amino acids. In DNA form, the CDR3 reads TGTGCCAGCACACAGGGGGCGATCGACCCGAACACTGAAGCTTTCTTT. This sequence encodes CASTQGAIDPNTEAFF.

This sequence joins TRBV20-1 and TRBJ1-2, with 7 bases lining up with TRBD1. The CDR3 is 15 amino acids. Per the germline V gene, CDR1 is DFQATT and CDR2 is SNEGSKA (reference sequence). With V trimmed by 6 bases and J by 6 bases, 16 bases remained unmatched. The CDR3 nucleotides are TGCAGTGCCCCAACAGGGGCAGGGCAGAAAAATGGCTACACCTTC. Translation: CSAPTGAGQKNGYTF.

This clonotype has a handful of counts. This chain links TRBV9 with TRBJ2-7; 7 positions match TRBD1. The CDR3 is 17 residues long. The germline CDR1 and CDR2 sequences are SGDLS and YYNGEE. Unmatched junction bases numbered 16, after V lost 3 bases and J lost 4 bases. CDR3 region: CASSEEARQGPLYEQYF. Here the CDR3 DNA reads TGTGCCAGCAGCGAAGAAGCCCGACAGGGACCATTATACGAGCAGTACTTC.

The gene calls are TRBV2 and TRBJ2-5; 10 positions agree with TRBD2. The CDR3 covers 17 residues. The germline V gene has CDR1 SNHLY and CDR2 FYNNEI. Germline trimming cut 4 bases from V and 5 bases from J; bases unmatched to any gene: 13. For the CDR3, the DNA is TGTGCCAGCAGTGCGGGAATTAATAGCGGGAGGCACGAGACCCAGTACTTC. Its protein product is CASSAGINSGRHETQYF.

The chain uses TRBV20-1 and TRBJ2-7; D is perhaps TRBD1 or TRBD2 (6 bases each). V lost 5 bases to trimming and J lost 4 bases, with 15 bases between them. Germline V gene lookup returns CDR1 DFQATT and CDR2 SNEGSKA (reference sequence). The CDR3 loop spans 13 amino acids. CDR3 nucleotides: TGCAGTGCTGAGGGGGGCAGAGCATACGAGCAGTACTTC. This gives the protein CSAEGGRAYEQYF.

This clonotype was seen a handful of times. J is TRBJ2-3 and V is TRBV4-3, with D possibly TRBD1 on 6 matching bases. The CDR3 totals 15 residues. The germline V gene encodes CDR1 LGHNA and CDR2 YSLEER. The germline V and J ends were trimmed by 5 bases and 1 base, with 13 bases remaining between them. For the CDR3, the DNA is TGCGCCAGCAGCGAGACCAGGGGAGGCACAGATACGCAGTATTTT. Protein product: CASSETRGGTDTQYF.

The chain couples TRBV27 to TRBJ1-5, with TRBD1 matching 10 bases. Germline lookup yields CDR1 MNHEY and CDR2 SMNVEV (reference sequence). The ends lost 9 bases at V and 0 bases at J; junction bases unmatched: 17. This CDR3 is built from 19 residues. CDR3 sequence: CASSARWGQGSYSNQPQHF. CDR3 sequence (DNA): TGTGCCAGTTCTGCCAGATGGGGACAGGGGAGCTATAGCAATCAGCCCCAGCATTTT.